This TCR beta chain was retrieved from a study of T cells in women clearing cervical HPV infection. Findings of the study overall: TRBV6-7 relative abundance averaged about 0.11% in cases and less than 0.2% in controls.

Per the germline V gene, CDR1 is SGHRS and CDR2 is YFSETQ. Losses at the gene ends were 4 bases for V and 5 bases for J; bases not matched to a gene: 5. The CDR3 runs to 14 residues. MY09/MY11 PCR detected cervical HPV DNA; dot-blot assigned genotypes. This clone is called medium-sized based on its frequency. Its antigen is unidentified. The sequence runs out 3 residues before the end of the CDR3; the remainder is reconstructed from the germline J gene. Repertoires were generated with immunoSEQ multiplex PCR, while TCRdb's copy carries only in-frame clones and drops some. The sample data list roughly 35,000 clones.

The specimen was blood buffy coat. The chain carries TRBV5-1 and TRBJ1-2, with TRBD1 matching 10 bases. The source of this sequence is a woman aged 18-70 years with a cervical HPV16 infection that either progressed to CIN3+ or cleared (not recorded which). CDR3 in amino acids: CASSPWGQGYGYTF. CDR3 bases read: TGCGCCAGCAGCCCCTGGGGACAGGGGTATGGC.